What follows are 7 T cell receptor beta chains derived from one specimen sequenced in a study of cytotoxic CD8 clonotypes in ibrutinib-treated CLL. TCRdb's table, derived via immunoSEQ multiplex PCR, lists solely in-frame clones and lacks some. This sample has over 150,000 clones, with 81% found just once. The material sequenced was PBMCs, taken after 12 months of ibrutinib treatment. The origin of the receptors is a human donor with chronic lymphocytic leukemia.

V gene TRBV15 combines with J gene TRBJ2-7, with D perhaps being TRBD1 or TRBD2 (7 bases each). Germline CDR1 reads LNHNV; CDR2 reads YYDKDF (reference sequence). V was cut by 3 bases and J by 2 bases, with 17 bases left in between. The CDR3 covers 16 residues. The CDR3 loop is CATSSLPGRGPYEQYF. The CDR3 DNA sequence: TGTGCCACCAGCAGCTTGCCAGGGAGGGGGCCCTACGAGCAGTACTTC.

The V and J genes are TRBV5-8 and TRBJ2-3; possible D gene TRBD1, 6 bases. This CDR3 region has 11 residues. Germline lookup yields CDR1 SGHTS and CDR2 YDEGEE. The ends were cut back, 1 base at V and 13 bases at J, with 10 bases in the middle. The CDR3 reads CASSLSTGKYF. CDR3 nucleotide sequence: TGTGCCAGCAGCTTGAGCACAGGGAAGTATTTT.

This clone was detected only a few times. This chain links TRBV10-2 with TRBJ2-7, with 7 nucleotides matching TRBD2. The CDR3 runs to 15 residues. Unmatched junction bases numbered 8, after V lost 3 bases and J lost 3 bases. Germline assignment: CDR1 WSHSY and CDR2 SAAADI. Here the CDR3 DNA reads TGCGCCAGCAGTGATGGACTAGGAGGGGTCTACGAGCAGTACTTC. Its translation: CASSDGLGGVYEQYF.

The chain has TRBV14 and TRBJ2-3; 9 positions agree with TRBD1. The CDR3 contains 15 residues. CDR1 and CDR2 from the germline V gene are SGHDN and FVKESK. V dropped 3 bases and J dropped 3; count of bases not matched to a gene: 4. The CDR3 DNA sequence: TGTGCCAGCAGCCACGGGACAGGGATAACAGATACGCAGTATTTT. Its protein is CASSHGTGITDTQYF.

Only one count was recorded for this clone. J is TRBJ2-3 and V is TRBV4-1; the match to TRBD2 covers 8 bases. The CDR3 totals 18 residues. CDR1 and CDR2 (germline): MGHRA, YSYEKL. The trim removed 2 bases at V and 5 bases at J, leaving 15 bases unmatched. In nucleotides, the CDR3 is TGCGCCAGCAGCCAATCCAAGCTTCGGGGGGGCCGAGGAGATACGCAGTATTTT. It yields the protein CASSQSKLRGGRGDTQYF.

The V gene is TRBV30, the J gene TRBJ1-5; tentatively, D is TRBD1 (6 bases). This CDR3 spans 13 amino acids. Trimming removed 1 base from V and 7 bases from J, with 11 bases in between. Per the germline V gene, CDR1 is GTSNPN and CDR2 is SVGIG (reference sequence). CDR3 in amino acids: CAWSGGQGQPQHF. DNA of the CDR3: TGTGCCTGGAGTGGGGGGCAGGGCCAGCCCCAGCATTTT.

The chain uses TRBV10-3 and TRBJ2-1; the D is unclear. V was pared by 0 bases and J by 7 bases, with 4 bases between. Germline V gene lookup returns CDR1 ENHRY and CDR2 SYGVKD. There are 12 residues in the CDR3. The CDR3 reads CAISESMNEQFF. CDR3 bases: TGTGCCATCAGTGAGTCTATGAATGAGCAGTTCTTC.